One and the same sample provided the 9 T cell receptor beta chains below, sequenced in a study of OX40 agonist ivuxolimab in advanced cancers. The protocol was immunoSEQ multiplex PCR, while the TCRdb copy is restricted to in-frame clones and leaves out a portion. The sample consists of 62,000 or so clones, around four fifths of them appearing once. Specimen: CD4+ or CD8+ T cells sorted from blood, collected in a trial of the OX40 agonist ivuxolimab. The origin of the receptors is an adult with an advanced solid tumor such as melanoma, head and neck, liver or kidney cancer.

The CDR3 DNA sequence: TGTGCCAGCAGTTACCTAGGGGGCTCTGGGGCCAACGTCCTGACTTTC. This sequence encodes CASSYLGGSGANVLTF. This rearrangement joins TRBV6-6 to TRBJ2-6; D is possibly TRBD1 (6 bases). V was pared by 2 bases and J by 0 bases, with 8 bases between. This CDR3 is 16 amino acids long. Germline V gene data show CDR1 as MNHNY and CDR2 as SVGAGI (reference sequence).

This rearrangement joins TRBV18 to TRBJ1-6, with D possibly matching TRBD1 (6 bases). Per the germline V gene, CDR1 is KGHSH and CDR2 is LQKENI. This CDR3 contains 14 residues. V lost 3 bases, J lost 6 bases, and 9 bases lay in between. The CDR3 nucleotides read TGTGCCAGCTCACCGCTGGACAGTAATTCACCCCTCCACTTT. Amino acid sequence: CASSPLDSNSPLHF.

The chain recombines TRBV18 with TRBJ2-3; TRBD1 is a possible D gene (6 bases). CDR3 length: 16 residues. Between the trimmed V and J ends, which lost 1 base and 5 bases, there was a span of 16 bases. The germline CDR1 and CDR2 sequences are KGHSH and LQKENI. The CDR3 here is CASSPRGRGGGDTQYF. CDR3 nucleotide sequence: TGTGCCAGCTCACCACGGGGCAGGGGCGGTGGAGATACGCAGTATTTT.

The chain joins TRBV10-3 to TRBJ2-1, with a weak D call TRBD2 (6 bases). The CDR3 totals 12 residues. V gave up 5 bases and J gave up 8 bases, with 10 bases separating them. Germline lookup yields CDR1 ENHRY and CDR2 SYGVKD. CDR3 DNA: TGTGCCATCAGTTGGGACTCACATGAGCAGTTCTTC. It yields the protein CAISWDSHEQFF.

The gene calls are TRBV25-1 and TRBJ2-7; maybe TRBD1 (6 bases). Deletions cut 4 bases from V and 2 bases from J, with 12 bases between. CDR1 is MGHDK, CDR2 SYGVNS, per germline. The CDR3 consists of 14 residues. CDR3 coding DNA: TGTGCCAGCAGTGGGGCAGGGGTAGCCTACGAGCAGTACTTC. Its translation is CASSGAGVAYEQYF.

This clone was detected a few times. The gene calls are TRBV5-1 and TRBJ1-2; 9 bases align to TRBD1. V lost 5 bases to trimming and J lost 4 bases; unmatched junction nucleotides: 6. The CDR3 spans 14 residues. CDR1 and CDR2 from the germline V gene are SGHRS and YFSETQ. The CDR3 nucleotides are TGCGCCAGCAGGGGACAGGGAGGAAGCTATGGCTACACCTTC. Translated: CASRGQGGSYGYTF. The full variable domain, completed using reference TRBV5-1 and TRBJ1-2, is KAGVTQTPRYLIKTRGQQVTLSCSPISGHRSVSWYQQTPGQGLQFLFEYFSETQRNKGNFPGRFSGRQFSNSRSEMNVSTLELGDSALYLCASRGQGGSYGYTFGSGTRLTVV.

This chain connects TRBV2 to TRBJ2-7; 10 nucleotides agree with TRBD2. V was clipped by 2 bases and J by 3 bases; unmatched bases: 16. Germline CDR1 reads SNHLY; CDR2 reads FYNNEI. The CDR3 is 19 residues long. CDR3 in DNA: TGTGCCAGCAGTGAACTGCCCCCGGGTTTCGAGCGGGAGGGCTACGAGCAGTACTTC. Encoded protein: CASSELPPGFEREGYEQYF.

CDR3 sequence (DNA): TGTGCCAGTAGTATCCCCGGGGGTTATCAGCCCCAGCATTTT. It encodes CASSIPGGYQPQHF. This sequence joins TRBV19 and TRBJ1-5; weak D call: TRBD1 (5 bases). Germline CDR1 and CDR2: LNHDA and SQIVND (reference sequence). V lost 3 bases and J lost 5, with 11 bases in between. The CDR3 loop spans 14 amino acids.

The chain has TRBV7-9 and TRBJ1-1; D is unclear. The V and J ends lost 3 bases and 5 bases respectively, with 13 bases between them. CDR1 SEHNR and CDR2 FQNEAQ come from the germline V gene (reference sequence). The CDR3 spans 14 residues. CDR3 bases: TGTGCCAGCAGCTTGGAGGGAAGAAGAACTGAAGCTTTCTTT. Residues: CASSLEGRRTEAFF.